The 9 T cell receptor beta chains below all came from one sample that was sequenced in a study of post-analysis software for immune sequencing data. The TCR beta cDNA libraries contained unique molecular identifiers. TCRdb passed the PCR reads through MiXCR, listing each CDR3 protein once. The sample lists 150,000 to 200,000 distinct CDR3 sequences; 30% to 45% were seen once. The source material was blood, sampled after autologous hematopoietic stem cell transplantation. All receptors derive from a girl aged 10 to 17 with multiple sclerosis.

The genes are TRBV28 and TRBJ2-1, with 9 bases lining up with TRBD2. The CDR3 sequence is 15 residues long. CDR1 is MDHEN and CDR2 is SYDVKM in the germline V gene. The junction had 11 bases not matched to a gene; V was cut back by 5 bases and J by 9 bases. DNA of the CDR3: TGTGCCAGCAGTCCCCCGGGACTAGCTAGTAGTGAGCAGTTCTTC. It translates to CASSPPGLASSEQFF. Full variable domain (rest looked up from reference TRBV28 and TRBJ2-1): DVKVTQSSRYLVKRTGEKVFLECVQDMDHENMFWYRQDPGLGLRLIYFSYDVKMKEKGDIPEGYSVSREKKERFSLILESASTNQTSMYLCASSPPGLASSEQFFGPGTRLTVL.

The chain combines TRBV19 with TRBJ2-7, with D possibly TRBD1 on 6 matching bases. Trimming shortened V by 4 bases and J by 7 bases, and 20 bases separated the two germline ends. The germline V gene encodes CDR1 LNHDA and CDR2 SQIVND (reference sequence). This CDR3 is built from 15 residues. CDR3 loop: CASSTFTGTYNEQYF. CDR3 nucleotide sequence: TGTGCCAGTAGTACCTTTACAGGGACCTACAATGAGCAGTACTTC.

The gene calls are TRBV20-1 and TRBJ1-5; TRBD1 aligns across 7 bases. The CDR3 is 14 residues long. Looked up from germline, CDR1 is DFQATT and CDR2 is SNEGSKA (reference sequence). J gave up 7 bases and V 5 bases, and 11 bases lay outside the gene matches. The CDR3 DNA reads as TGCAGTGCTCAGGGGGACAGTCAATGGCAGCCCCAGCATTTT. As protein: CSAQGDSQWQPQHF.

This clonotype has only a few counts. V is TRBV20-1 and J is TRBJ2-1, with 7 bases lining up with TRBD2. The CDR3 has 14 residues. The J segment lost 8 bases and the V segment lost 3 bases, leaving 10 bases of the junction unmatched. Germline loops: CDR1 DFQATT, CDR2 SNEGSKA (reference sequence). CDR3 bases: TGCAGTGCTAGCGGGCTAGCGGCCTTGGATGAGCAGTTCTTC. It translates to CSASGLAALDEQFF.

The chain has TRBV9 and TRBJ1-1; D gene uncertain. The CDR3 sequence is 15 residues long. Germline CDR1 and CDR2: SGDLS and YYNGEE. V lost 4 bases and J 4 bases, leaving 17 bases between the germline ends. This chain's CDR3 is CASSPRTLMGTEAFF. The CDR3 DNA follows: TGTGCCAGCAGCCCCCGCACCCTCATGGGCACTGAAGCTTTCTTT.

The chain joins TRBV20-1 to TRBJ2-7, with D unclear. Germline loops: CDR1 DFQATT, CDR2 SNEGSKA (reference sequence). The CDR3 spans 12 residues. The germline V and J ends were trimmed by 5 bases and 5 bases, with 13 bases remaining between them. This CDR3 reads CSASKVGDEQYF. For the CDR3, the DNA is TGCAGTGCTTCGAAGGTCGGCGACGAGCAGTACTTC.

The chain links TRBV4-2 to TRBJ2-1; 8 bases are shared with TRBD1. The germline V gene has CDR1 LGHNA and CDR2 YNFKEQ. There are 15 residues in the CDR3. After removal of 3 bases from V and 8 bases from J, the junction contained 9 bases not matched to a gene. CDR3 loop: CASSQDPQGDHEQFF. As DNA, the CDR3 is TGTGCCAGCAGCCAGGATCCACAGGGGGACCATGAGCAGTTCTTC.

Comments on this clonotype: At one end the junction does not follow the germline gene, possibly because of a read error. The chain combines TRBV20-1 with TRBJ1-2; maybe TRBD1 (5 bases). The CDR3 runs to 16 residues. CDR1 is DFQATT and CDR2 is SNEGSKA in the germline V gene (reference sequence). The CDR3 loop reads CSTRGWSSALYYGYTF. CDR3 coding DNA: TGCAGTACTAGGGGTTGGTCTAGCGCCCTTTACTATGGCTACACCTTC.

The chain combines TRBV6-2 or TRBV6-3 with TRBJ2-7, with D perhaps matching TRBD2 (6 bases). The CDR3 totals 13 residues. Trimming pared 2 bases from V and 6 bases from J, leaving 11 bases between. Germline values: CDR1 MNHEY, CDR2 SVGEGT. This CDR3 reads CASSYAGSVEQYF. The CDR3 DNA is TGTGCCAGCAGTTACGCGGGATCGGTCGAGCAGTACTTC.